One and the same sample provided the 4 T cell receptor beta chains below, sequenced in a study of blood T cell repertoires in COVID-19. Method: immunoSEQ multiplex PCR; TCRdb's copy keeps in-frame clones and lacks some. This sample has fewer than 350,000 clones, with 75% to 90% found just once. Material for sequencing was PBMCs or T cells enriched from blood (not recorded which). The origin of the receptors is a woman between 45 and 65 years old who had recovered from COVID-19.

J is TRBJ2-1 and V is TRBV10-3, with TRBD1 matching 7 bases. This CDR3 spans 16 amino acids. Unmatched junction bases numbered 8, after V lost 3 bases and J lost 3 bases. CDR1 is ENHRY, CDR2 SYGVKD, per germline. CDR3 sequence: CAISDPGRGNYNEQFF. The CDR3 coding sequence is TGTGCCATCAGTGACCCCGGCAGGGGGAACTACAATGAGCAGTTCTTC.

V and J are TRBV5-1 and TRBJ2-2, with D perhaps matching TRBD1 (6 bases). The CDR3 contains 14 residues. V lost 4 bases and J lost 3, with 10 bases in between. Germline CDR1 is SGHRS and CDR2 is YFSETQ. The CDR3 loop is CASSQGTYTGELFF. Written as DNA, the CDR3 is TGCGCCAGCAGCCAAGGGACATACACCGGGGAGCTGTTTTTT.

This chain links TRBV9 with TRBJ1-6, with 10 bases fitting TRBD1. CDR1 is SGDLS and CDR2 is YYNGEE in the germline V gene. The CDR3 is made up of 15 amino acids. Unmatched junction bases numbered 6, after V lost 3 bases and J lost 9 bases. Here the CDR3 reads CASSEDRGFSSPLHF. The CDR3 DNA sequence: TGTGCCAGCAGCGAGGACAGGGGGTTTTCTTCACCCCTCCACTTT.

This clone was seen only a few times. This chain links TRBV19 with TRBJ1-5, with D maybe TRBD1 (6 bases). Looked up from germline, CDR1 is LNHDA and CDR2 is SQIVND (reference sequence). This CDR3 has 13 residues. Between the trimmed V and J ends, which lost 4 bases and 7 bases, there was a span of 11 bases. CDR3 bases: TGTGCCAGTAGTACTGACAGGTGGCAGCCCCAGCATTTT. Protein product: CASSTDRWQPQHF. Combining the CDR3 with reference TRBV19 and TRBJ1-5 gives the whole variable domain DGGITQSPKYLFRKEGQNVTLSCEQNLNHDAMYWYRQDPGQGLRLIYYSQIVNDFQKGDIAEGYSVSREKKESFPLTVTSAQKNPTAFYLCASSTDRWQPQHFGDGTRLSIL.